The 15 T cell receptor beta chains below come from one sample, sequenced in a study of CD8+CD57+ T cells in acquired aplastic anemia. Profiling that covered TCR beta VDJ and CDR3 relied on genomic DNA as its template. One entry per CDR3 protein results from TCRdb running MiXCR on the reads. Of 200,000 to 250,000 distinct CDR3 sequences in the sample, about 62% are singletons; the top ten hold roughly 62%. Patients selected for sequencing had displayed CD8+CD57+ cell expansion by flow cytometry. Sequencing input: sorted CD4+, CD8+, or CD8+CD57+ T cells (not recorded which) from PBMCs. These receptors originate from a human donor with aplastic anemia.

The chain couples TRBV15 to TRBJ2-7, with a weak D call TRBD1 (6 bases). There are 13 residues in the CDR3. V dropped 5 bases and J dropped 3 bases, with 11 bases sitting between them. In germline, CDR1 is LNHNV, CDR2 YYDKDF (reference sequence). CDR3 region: CATSVTQGYEQYF. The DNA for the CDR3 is TGTGCCACCAGCGTAACACAGGGCTACGAGCAGTACTTC.

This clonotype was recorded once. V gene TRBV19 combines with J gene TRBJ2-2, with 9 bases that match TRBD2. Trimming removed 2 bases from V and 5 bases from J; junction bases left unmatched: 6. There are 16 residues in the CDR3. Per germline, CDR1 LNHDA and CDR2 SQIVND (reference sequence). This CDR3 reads CASSILGGGVTGELFF. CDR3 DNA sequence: TGTGCCAGTAGTATACTGGGCGGGGGGGTGACCGGGGAGCTGTTTTTT. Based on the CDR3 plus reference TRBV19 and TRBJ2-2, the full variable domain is DGGITQSPKYLFRKEGQNVTLSCEQNLNHDAMYWYRQDPGQGLRLIYYSQIVNDFQKGDIAEGYSVSREKKESFPLTVTSAQKNPTAFYLCASSILGGGVTGELFFGEGSRLTVL.

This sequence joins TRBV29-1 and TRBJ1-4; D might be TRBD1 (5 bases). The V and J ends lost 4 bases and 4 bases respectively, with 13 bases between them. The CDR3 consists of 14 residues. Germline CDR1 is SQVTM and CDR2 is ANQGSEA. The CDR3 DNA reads TGCAGCGTTGTTCGGGGCGTGGGTAATGAAAAACTGTTTTTT. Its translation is CSVVRGVGNEKLFF.

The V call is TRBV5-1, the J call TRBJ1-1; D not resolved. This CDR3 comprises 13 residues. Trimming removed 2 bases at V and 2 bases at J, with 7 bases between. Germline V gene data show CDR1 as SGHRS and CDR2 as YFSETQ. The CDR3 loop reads CASSLLSNTEAFF. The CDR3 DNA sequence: TGCGCCAGCAGCTTATTAAGTAACACTGAAGCTTTCTTT.

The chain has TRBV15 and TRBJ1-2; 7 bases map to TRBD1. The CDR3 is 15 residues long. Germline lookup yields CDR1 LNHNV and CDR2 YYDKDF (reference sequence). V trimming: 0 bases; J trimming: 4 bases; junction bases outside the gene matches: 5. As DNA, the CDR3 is TGTGCCACCAGCAGAGATCGGGACAGACTCTATGGCTACACCTTC. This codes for CATSRDRDRLYGYTF.

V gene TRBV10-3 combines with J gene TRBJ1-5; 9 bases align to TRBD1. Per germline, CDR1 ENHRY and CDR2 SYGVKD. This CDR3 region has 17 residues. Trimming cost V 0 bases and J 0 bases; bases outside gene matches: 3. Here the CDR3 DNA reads TGTGCCATCAGTGAGTCGAAGACAGGGGGTAGCAATCAGCCCCAGCATTTT. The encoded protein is CAISESKTGGSNQPQHF.

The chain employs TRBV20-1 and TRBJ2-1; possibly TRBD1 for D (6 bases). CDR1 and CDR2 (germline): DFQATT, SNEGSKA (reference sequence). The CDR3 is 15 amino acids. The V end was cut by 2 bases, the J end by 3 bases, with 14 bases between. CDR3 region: CSARPGQLNYNEQFF. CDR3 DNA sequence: TGCAGTGCTAGACCAGGACAGCTTAACTACAATGAGCAGTTCTTC.

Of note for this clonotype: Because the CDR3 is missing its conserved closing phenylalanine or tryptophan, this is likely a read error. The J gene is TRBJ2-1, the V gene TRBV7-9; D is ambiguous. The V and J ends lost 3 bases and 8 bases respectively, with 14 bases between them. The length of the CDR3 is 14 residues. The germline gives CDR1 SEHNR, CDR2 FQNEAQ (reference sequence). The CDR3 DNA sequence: TGTGCCAGCAGCTTGATGGCCGGGTCGGATGAGCAGTTCCTC. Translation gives CASSLMAGSDEQFL.

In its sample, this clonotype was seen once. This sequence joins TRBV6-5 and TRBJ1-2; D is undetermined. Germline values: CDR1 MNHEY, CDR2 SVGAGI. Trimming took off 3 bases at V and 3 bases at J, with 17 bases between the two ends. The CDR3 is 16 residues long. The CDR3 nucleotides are TGTGCCAGCAGTTATAAGGCCCCTGCAGTTTACTATGGCTACACCTTC. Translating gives CASSYKAPAVYYGYTF.

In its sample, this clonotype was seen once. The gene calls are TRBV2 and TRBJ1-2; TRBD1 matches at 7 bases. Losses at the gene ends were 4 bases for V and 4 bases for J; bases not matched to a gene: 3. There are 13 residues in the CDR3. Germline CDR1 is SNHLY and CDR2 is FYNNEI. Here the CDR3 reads CASSATGSYGYTF. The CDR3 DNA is TGTGCCAGCAGTGCGACAGGGTCCTATGGCTACACCTTC.

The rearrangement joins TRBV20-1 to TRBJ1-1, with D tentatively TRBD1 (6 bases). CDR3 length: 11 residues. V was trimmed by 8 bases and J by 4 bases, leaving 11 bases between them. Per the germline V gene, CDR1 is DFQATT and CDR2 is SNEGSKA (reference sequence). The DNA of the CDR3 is TGCAGTTACAGGGAAAGCACTGAAGCTTTCTTT. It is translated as CSYRESTEAFF.

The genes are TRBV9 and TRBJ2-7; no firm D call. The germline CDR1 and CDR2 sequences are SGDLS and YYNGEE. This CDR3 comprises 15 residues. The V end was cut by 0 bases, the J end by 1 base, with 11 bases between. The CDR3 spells CASSVGGFGSYEQYF. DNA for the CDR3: TGTGCCAGCAGCGTAGGGGGATTCGGATCCTACGAGCAGTACTTC. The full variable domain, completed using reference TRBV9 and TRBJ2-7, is DSGVTQTPKHLITATGQRVTLRCSPRSGDLSVYWYQQSLDQGLQFLIQYYNGEERAKGNILERFSAQQFPDLHSELNLSSLELGDSALYFCASSVGGFGSYEQYFGPGTRLTVT.

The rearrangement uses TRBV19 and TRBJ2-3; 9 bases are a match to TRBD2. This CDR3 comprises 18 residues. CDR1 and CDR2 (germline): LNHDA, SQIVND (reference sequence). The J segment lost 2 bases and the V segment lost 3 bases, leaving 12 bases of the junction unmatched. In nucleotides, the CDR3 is TGTGCCAGTAGTATTCAGGGACTAGCATTCGGGATCACAGATACGCAGTATTTT. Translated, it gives CASSIQGLAFGITDTQYF.

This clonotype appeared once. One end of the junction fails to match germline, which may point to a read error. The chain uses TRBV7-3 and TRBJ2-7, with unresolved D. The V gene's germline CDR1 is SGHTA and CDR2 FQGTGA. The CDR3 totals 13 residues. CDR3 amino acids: CVSSLGSSYEQYF. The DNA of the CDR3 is TGTGTCAGCAGCTTAGGCAGCTCCTACGAGCAGTACTTC. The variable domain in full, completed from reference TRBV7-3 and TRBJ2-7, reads GAGVSQTPSNKVTEKGKYVELRCDPISGHTALYWYRQSLGQGPEFLIYFQGTGAADDSGLPNDRFFAVRPEGSVSTLKIQRTERGDSAVYLCVSSLGSSYEQYFGPGTRLTVT.

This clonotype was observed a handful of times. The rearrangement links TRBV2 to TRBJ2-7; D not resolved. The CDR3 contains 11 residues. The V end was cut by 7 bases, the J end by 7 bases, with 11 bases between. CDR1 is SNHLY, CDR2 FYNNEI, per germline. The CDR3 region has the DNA TGTGCCAGCACGCCCGCGTGGGAGCAGTACTTC. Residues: CASTPAWEQYF.